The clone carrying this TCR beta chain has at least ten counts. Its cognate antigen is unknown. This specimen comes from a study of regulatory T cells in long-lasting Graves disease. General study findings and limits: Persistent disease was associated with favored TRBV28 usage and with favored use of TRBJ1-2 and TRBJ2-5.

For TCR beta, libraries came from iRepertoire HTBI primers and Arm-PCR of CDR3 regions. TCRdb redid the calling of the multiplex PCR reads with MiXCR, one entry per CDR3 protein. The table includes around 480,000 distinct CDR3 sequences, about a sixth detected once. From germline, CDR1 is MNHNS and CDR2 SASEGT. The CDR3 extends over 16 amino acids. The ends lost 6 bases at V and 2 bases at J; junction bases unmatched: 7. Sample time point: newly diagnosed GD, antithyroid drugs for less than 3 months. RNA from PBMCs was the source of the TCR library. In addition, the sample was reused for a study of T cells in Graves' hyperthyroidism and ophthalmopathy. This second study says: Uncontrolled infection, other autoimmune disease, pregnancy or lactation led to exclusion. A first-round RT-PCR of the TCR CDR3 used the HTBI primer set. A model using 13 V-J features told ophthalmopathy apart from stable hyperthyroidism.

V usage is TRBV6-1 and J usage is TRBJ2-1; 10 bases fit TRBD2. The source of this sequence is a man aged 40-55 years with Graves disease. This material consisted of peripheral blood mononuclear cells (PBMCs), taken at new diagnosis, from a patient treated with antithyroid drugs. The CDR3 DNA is TGTGCCAGCAGCCCCGAAGGGACTAGCGCCTACAATGAGCAGTTCTTC. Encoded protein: CASSPEGTSAYNEQFF.